Below are 6 T cell receptor beta chains sequenced from a single sample in a study of OX40 agonist ivuxolimab in advanced cancers. The table came from immunoSEQ multiplex PCR; TCRdb's copy has only in-frame clones and leaves some out. The table records tens of thousands of clones, 85% of them present only once. The specimen comprised CD4+ or CD8+ T cells sorted from blood, sampled in a trial of the OX40 agonist ivuxolimab. These receptors came from an adult with an advanced solid tumor such as melanoma, head and neck, liver or kidney cancer.

V is TRBV27 and J is TRBJ1-2; TRBD1 might be the D (6 bases). There are 14 residues in the CDR3. Trimming stripped 2 bases from V and 3 bases from J, with 10 bases between. CDR1 and CDR2 from the germline V gene are MNHEY and SMNVEV (reference sequence). The CDR3 nucleotides are TGTGCCAGCAGTTTAGCGGGGGCCGACTATGGCTACACCTTC. Its translation is CASSLAGADYGYTF.

This clone was seen a few times. The CDR3, as DNA: TGTGCCAGCAGCTTAGGCGATCTAGCGGAGTCCACAGATACGCAGTATTTT. It encodes CASSLGDLAESTDTQYF. The rearrangement joins TRBV13 to TRBJ2-3; 7 nucleotides match TRBD2. The CDR3 runs 17 residues. Per germline, CDR1 PRHDT and CDR2 FYEKMQ (reference sequence). Germline trimming cut 0 bases from V and 2 bases from J; bases unmatched to any gene: 8.

The V call is TRBV29-1, the J call TRBJ2-3, with 7 bases identical to TRBD2. This CDR3 spans 14 amino acids. J was trimmed by 1 base and V by 4 bases; bases with no gene match: 5. Germline V gene sequence: CDR1 SQVTM, CDR2 ANQGSEA. The CDR3 nucleotides are TGCAGCGTTGTAAGCGGGGCCCGCACAGATACGCAGTATTTT. As protein: CSVVSGARTDTQYF.

The J gene is TRBJ2-7, the V gene TRBV29-1, with TRBD2 identical over 8 bases. Germline V gives CDR1 SQVTM, CDR2 ANQGSEA. Losses at the gene ends were 6 bases for V and 7 bases for J; bases not matched to a gene: 11. This CDR3 comprises 13 residues. In DNA, the CDR3 is TGCAGCGTCGGGGGGGCCACAAGCGGGGAGCAGTACTTC. It encodes CSVGGATSGEQYF.

The chain links TRBV7-2 to TRBJ1-6; D possibly corresponds to TRBD1 (5 bases). Trimming took off 5 bases at V and 7 bases at J, with 12 bases between the two ends. Germline CDR1 is SGHTA and CDR2 is FQGNSA. CDR3 length equals 14 residues. CDR3 coding DNA: TGTGCCAGCAGCCCCAGGGCTGGAAATTCACCCCTCCACTTT. Translated: CASSPRAGNSPLHF.

The chain couples TRBV7-9 to TRBJ2-7, with 7 bases identical to TRBD1. The germline gives CDR1 SEHNR, CDR2 FQNEAQ (reference sequence). This CDR3 is 15 amino acids long. The trim removed 5 bases at V and 2 bases at J, leaving 9 bases unmatched. As DNA, the CDR3 is TGTGCCAGCAGCGGCCGGGACAGTACGACCTACGAGCAGTACTTC. Amino acid sequence: CASSGRDSTTYEQYF.